This T cell receptor (beta chain) was obtained from a study of shared clonotypes between healthy human individuals. Study overall: Each donor had three CD4 naive, three CD4 memory, two CD8 naive and one CD8 memory plate.

Study results and limitations: Naive subsets generally exceeded memory subsets in estimated richness. Among donors, clonotype sharing was expected to be affected by sequencing depth.

With respect to this clone: Its antigen remains unidentified.

Generated by immunoSEQ multiplex PCR, the TCRdb table keeps only in-frame clones and is missing some. Seen here are about 1.5 million clones, under 99% observed once, and the top ten hold 0.4% to 0.55%. V lost 7 bases and J lost 5; bases outside the gene matches: 10. The CDR3 spans 14 residues. The germline V gene has CDR1 MNHNS and CDR2 SASEGT. Material: naive CD4+ T cells sorted from blood. Noted subset: CD45RA+ positively selected. The chain joins TRBV6-1 to TRBJ1-1, with 7 nucleotides matching TRBD1. The sequence was collected from a man younger than 40 in good health. The CDR3 DNA sequence: TGTGCCAGCACCCTCGACAGGGCCGAGACTGAAGCTTTCTTT. This codes for CASTLDRAETEAFF.